This section outlines one T cell receptor (beta chain) sequence together with its context. The entry originates in a study of blood T cell repertoires in COVID-19. Across the study: Samples taken during acute and convalescent COVID-19 were collected in the United States, Italy and Spain. In each case, the material was cDNA or gDNA derived from T cells, B-cell-depleted T cells, or PBMCs.

The CDR3 has 14 amino acids. CDR1 and CDR2 from the germline V gene are MDHEN and SYDVKM. With 3 bases removed from V and 2 bases from J, the gap between germline ends came to 11 bases. Source study methods: Nucleated cell counts were estimated from reference gene primer amplification. Only in-frame clones appear in the TCRdb table, and some are missing; sequencing was by immunoSEQ multiplex PCR. The V and J calls and clone size are taken from that table; D and trimming were inferred from the DNA. The sample shows under 200,000 clones, about 86% of them seen only once. The V call is TRBV28, the J call TRBJ2-7, with D perhaps matching TRBD1 (6 bases). The source is a man in his sixties with acute or convalescent COVID-19. Source material: peripheral blood. The CDR3 region is CASSFPGTTYEQYF. CDR3 nucleotides: TGTGCCAGCAGTTTCCCAGGGACAACCTACGAGCAGTACTTC.